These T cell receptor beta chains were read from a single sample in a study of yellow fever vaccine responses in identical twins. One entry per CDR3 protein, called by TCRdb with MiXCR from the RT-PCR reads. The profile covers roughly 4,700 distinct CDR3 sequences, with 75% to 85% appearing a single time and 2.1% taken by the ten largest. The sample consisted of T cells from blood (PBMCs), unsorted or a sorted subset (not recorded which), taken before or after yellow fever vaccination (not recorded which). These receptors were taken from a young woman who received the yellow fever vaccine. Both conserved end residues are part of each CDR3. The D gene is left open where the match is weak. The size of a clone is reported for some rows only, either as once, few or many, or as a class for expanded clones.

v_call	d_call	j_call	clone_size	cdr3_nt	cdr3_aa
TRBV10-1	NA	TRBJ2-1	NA	TGCGCCAGCAGTGCGGGACACGGTTTCGATGAGCAGTTCTTC	CASSAGHGFDEQFF
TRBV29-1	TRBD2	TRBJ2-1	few	TGCAGCGTTGAACTGGGACTAGCGGACTACAATGAGCAGTTCTTC	CSVELGLADYNEQFF
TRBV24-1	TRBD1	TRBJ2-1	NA	TGTGCCACCAGTGTCAGGACAGGGGTTTGGAATGAGCAGTTCTTC	CATSVRTGVWNEQFF
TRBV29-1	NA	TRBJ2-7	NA	TGCAGCGTGAGGACGGGATTGCGATACGAGCAGTACTTC	CSVRTGLRYEQYF
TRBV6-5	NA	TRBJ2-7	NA	TGTGCCAGCAGATATAGGGGCAGCTCCTACGAGCAGTACTTC	CASRYRGSSYEQYF
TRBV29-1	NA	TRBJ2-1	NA	TGCAGCGTTACCGGGACCGATTACAATGAGCAGTTCTTC	CSVTGTDYNEQFF
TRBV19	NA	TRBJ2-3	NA	TGTGCCAGTAGTATTTGGACAGATACGCAGTATTTT	CASSIWTDTQYF
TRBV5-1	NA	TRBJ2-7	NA	TGCGCCAGCAGCTTGGTGGTAGGAGCCTACGAGCAGTACTTC	CASSLVVGAYEQYF
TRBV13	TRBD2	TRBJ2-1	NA	TGTGCCAGCAGCTCCTTGCGGGGACTAGCGGAGAATGAGCAGTTCTTC	CASSSLRGLAENEQFF
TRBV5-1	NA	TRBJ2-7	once	TGCGCCAGCAGCGAGGGGTTATACGAGCAGTACTTC	CASSEGLYEQYF
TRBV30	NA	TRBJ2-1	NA	TGTGCCTTTTTACTCGACGGGAGCTCCTACAATGAGCAGTTCTTC	CAFLLDGSSYNEQFF
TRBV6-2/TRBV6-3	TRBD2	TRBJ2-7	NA	TGTGCCAGCAGTTACTCTGGCGGGAGGGCCTACGAGCAGTACTTC	CASSYSGGRAYEQYF
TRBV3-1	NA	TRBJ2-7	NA	TGTGCCAGCAGCCAAGGTAACGAGCAGTACTTC	CASSQGNEQYF
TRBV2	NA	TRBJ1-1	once	TGTGCCAGCAGTGAACAAACCCCGGGATTGAACACTGAAGCTTTCTTT	CASSEQTPGLNTEAFF
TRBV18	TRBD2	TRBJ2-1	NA	TGTGCCAGCTCACAAAGCGGGGGGAGTGAGCAGTTCTTC	CASSQSGGSEQFF
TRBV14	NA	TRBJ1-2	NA	TGTGCCAGCAGCCGGGACGGCTATGGCTACACCTTC	CASSRDGYGYTF
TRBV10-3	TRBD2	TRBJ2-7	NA	TGTGCCATCAGTGAGTCCGTAGCGGGGGGCTACGAGCAGTACTTC	CAISESVAGGYEQYF
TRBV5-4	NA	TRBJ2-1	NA	TGTGCCAGCAGCTTGGCAACGGGGGCGATGACCTACAATGAGCAGTTCTTC	CASSLATGAMTYNEQFF
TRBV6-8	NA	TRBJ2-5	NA	TGTGCCAGCAGTTACTACCTCGATTACTGCCCTCAAGAGACCCAGTACTTC	CASSYYLDYCPQETQYF
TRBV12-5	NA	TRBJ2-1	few	TGTGCTAGTGCCCCGGGGGCCGGCATCTACAATGAGCAGTTCTTC	CASAPGAGIYNEQFF
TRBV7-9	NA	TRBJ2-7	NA	TGTGCCAGCAGCGCCCGGGGTCTGACCTACGAGCAGTACTTC	CASSARGLTYEQYF
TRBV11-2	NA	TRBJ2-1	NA	TGTGCCAGCAGCACGTCCCCCTACAATGAGCAGTTCTTC	CASSTSPYNEQFF
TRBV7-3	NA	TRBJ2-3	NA	TGTGCCAGCAGCTTAAAGGGCAGGAGCACAGATACGCAGTATTTT	CASSLKGRSTDTQYF
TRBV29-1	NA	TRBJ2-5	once	TGCAGCGTTGCTACATCCCCAGAGACCCAGTACTTC	CSVATSPETQYF